Presented here are 8 T cell receptor beta chains from one specimen sequenced in a study of spatial heterogeneity in lung cancer. MiXCR, run by TCRdb on the 5' RACE reads, gives a single entry per CDR3 protein. The sample has about 100,000 distinct CDR3 sequences, 3.5% to 5% seen once; the top ten hold 20% to 25%. This sample's time point: sample taken at primary tumor resection. Findings of the study overall: Counts of expanded intratumoral alpha and beta TCRs tracked tumor mutation counts.

Which antigens these TCRs recognize remains unknown. The source was lung tumor tissue, collected at surgery. The receptor source for this set is a male donor with early-stage non-small cell lung cancer.

This clonotype was found many times. The CDR3 sequence is CASSSVDPDEQYF. For the CDR3, the DNA is TGTGCCAGCAGTTCCGTGGACCCCGACGAGCAGTACTTC. V gene TRBV28 combines with J gene TRBJ2-7; no firm D call. The V end was cut by 4 bases, the J end by 5 bases, with 12 bases between. CDR1 is MDHEN and CDR2 is SYDVKM in the germline V gene. This CDR3 spans 13 amino acids.

This clonotype was recorded many times. The rearrangement joins TRBV4-1 to TRBJ1-6; D is ambiguous. Trimming left V 0 bases short and J 10 bases short, with 10 bases between. The CDR3 is 14 residues long. From germline, CDR1 is MGHRA and CDR2 YSYEKL. The CDR3 DNA reads as TGCGCCAGCAGCCAAGAGGGGAGTAGGTCACCCCTCCACTTT. Residues: CASSQEGSRSPLHF.

This clonotype was detected many times. The chain couples TRBV2 to TRBJ2-7; 12 positions match TRBD2. The germline V gene has CDR1 SNHLY and CDR2 FYNNEI. V lost 5 bases to trimming and J lost 0 bases; unmatched junction nucleotides: 11. This CDR3 spans 18 amino acids. In nucleotides, the CDR3 is TGTGCCAGCAGTACTCCGGGACTAGCGGGTAGTAGCTCCTACGAGCAGTACTTC. Its protein product is CASSTPGLAGSSSYEQYF.

The table lists this clonotype with many counts. This chain connects TRBV30 to TRBJ2-1, with 8 positions matching TRBD2. The CDR3 has 14 residues. V was clipped by 0 bases and J by 9 bases; unmatched bases: 7. Germline V CDR1 and CDR2: GTSNPN, SVGIG (reference sequence). The CDR3 is CAWSVRGRSREQFF. CDR3 DNA: TGTGCCTGGAGTGTACGCGGGAGGTCCCGTGAGCAGTTCTTC.

The chain couples TRBV28 to TRBJ2-7; D is unresolved. Trimming removed 4 bases at V and 2 bases at J, with 9 bases between. Germline values: CDR1 MDHEN, CDR2 SYDVKM. This CDR3 has 13 amino acids. CDR3 in amino acids: CASSWTATYEQYF. The CDR3 coding sequence is TGTGCCAGCAGTTGGACGGCTACCTACGAGCAGTACTTC.

V usage is TRBV20-1 and J usage is TRBJ1-6; the D gene is possibly TRBD1 (5 bases). V lost 5 bases, J lost 8 bases, and 16 bases lay in between. This CDR3 is 14 amino acids long. Germline CDR1 reads DFQATT; CDR2 reads SNEGSKA (reference sequence). The DNA for the CDR3 is TGCAGTGCTCGGGCCGACGGGGGGGATTCACCCCTCCACTTT. Translation gives CSARADGGDSPLHF.

This clonotype appeared many times. The chain has TRBV5-6 and TRBJ2-5; 7 bases match TRBD2. Trimming removed 2 bases from V and 5 bases from J; junction bases left unmatched: 6. The CDR3 runs 14 residues. Germline values: CDR1 SGHDT, CDR2 YYEEEE. This chain's CDR3 is CASSFGAGVETQYF. CDR3 DNA sequence: TGTGCCAGCAGCTTTGGGGCGGGAGTTGAGACCCAGTACTTC.

There are many counts of this clonotype. This chain links TRBV30 with TRBJ2-3; TRBD1 or TRBD2 may be the D gene (5 bases each). The CDR3 runs 16 residues. Per the germline V gene, CDR1 is GTSNPN and CDR2 is SVGIG (reference sequence). V was pared by 2 bases and J by 6 bases, with 21 bases between. The CDR3 DNA reads TGTGCCTGGAGTTCCGGGACGAACCCTTTCGAGGATACGCAGTATTTT. This gives the protein CAWSSGTNPFEDTQYF.